This TCR beta chain appears in the sequencing data of a study of blood T cell repertoires in COVID-19. On the study more broadly: Whether acute or convalescent, the COVID-19 samples came from the United States, Italy and Spain. The analysed material was cDNA or gDNA that came from T cells, B-cell-depleted T cells, or PBMCs.

Original processing notes: Using reference gene primer amplification, nucleated cell counts were estimated. Sequencing used immunoSEQ multiplex PCR; TCRdb keeps in-frame clones, though not all of them. That table is the source of V, J and clone size, and D and trimming were worked out from the DNA. The repertoire holds 220,000 or so clones, around 84% seen once, with 4.5% to 5.5% in the top ten. Unmatched junction bases numbered 3, after V lost 5 bases and J lost 4 bases. The CDR3 has 13 amino acids. The sequencing sample was made of peripheral blood. This receptor was taken from a woman in her sixties who had recovered from COVID-19. The gene calls are TRBV12-3 or TRBV12-4 and TRBJ1-2, with 8 bases identical to TRBD1. Written as DNA, the CDR3 is TGTGCCAGCAGTCCACAGGGGGGCTATGGCTACACCTTC. It specifies CASSPQGGYGYTF.